The 18 T cell receptor beta chains below all came from one sample that was sequenced in a study of blood T cell repertoires in COVID-19. Sequenced by immunoSEQ multiplex PCR; TCRdb stores in-frame clones only, minus some. The sample lists about 210,000 clones, over 75% seen once, with 3.5% to 4.5% in the top ten. Sequenced sample: PBMCs or T cells enriched from blood (not recorded which). These receptors all come from a man younger than 45 with acute COVID-19.

At least ten counts were recorded for this clone. V and J are TRBV28 and TRBJ1-1; a possible D gene is TRBD1 (6 bases). Trimming took 6 bases from V and 5 from J, leaving 13 bases between them. CDR1 MDHEN and CDR2 SYDVKM come from the germline V gene. CDR3 size: 13 residues. CDR3 sequence: CASRKQGRTEAFF. CDR3 bases: TGTGCCAGCAGGAAACAGGGCCGGACTGAAGCTTTCTTT.

The V gene is TRBV14, the J gene TRBJ1-1, with D unresolved. Trimming took 7 bases from V and 6 from J, leaving 15 bases between them. Germline assignment: CDR1 SGHDN and CDR2 FVKESK. The CDR3 consists of 13 residues. The CDR3 DNA sequence: TGTGCCAGCAAGGCCGCGGGGTCCTCTGAAGCTTTCTTT. It codes for CASKAAGSSEAFF.

The chain recombines TRBV4-1 with TRBJ2-7; D is unclear. This CDR3 is built from 15 residues. The V gene's germline CDR1 is MGHRA and CDR2 YSYEKL. V shed 0 bases and J shed 0 bases, with 9 bases lying between them. In DNA, the CDR3 is TGCGCCAGCAGCCAAGATTTATACTTCTCCTACGAGCAGTACTTC. The encoded protein is CASSQDLYFSYEQYF.

V usage is TRBV19 and J usage is TRBJ2-7, with D possibly matching TRBD1 (5 bases). V shed 10 bases and J shed 3 bases, with 10 bases lying between them. CDR1 and CDR2 (germline): LNHDA, SQIVND (reference sequence). This CDR3 spans 11 amino acids. The CDR3 sequence: CATEDNYEQYF. CDR3 coding DNA: TGTGCCACCGAGGACAACTACGAGCAGTACTTC.

This chain uses TRBV4-2 with TRBJ2-1, with 10 bases aligning to TRBD2. The CDR3 sequence is 15 residues long. Germline V gene sequence: CDR1 LGHNA, CDR2 YNFKEQ. V gave up 1 base and J gave up 8 bases; unmatched junction bases: 5. CDR3 sequence reads: CASSQGSGGAYEQFF. The CDR3 DNA reads TGTGCCAGCAGCCAAGGAAGCGGGGGGGCTTATGAGCAGTTCTTC.

The CDR3 coding sequence is TGTGCCAGCAGCGTGACAGGGACGAACACTGAAGCTTTCTTT. Protein sequence: CASSVTGTNTEAFF. The rearrangement joins TRBV3-1 (or the pseudogene TRBV3-2) to TRBJ1-1; TRBD1 matches 7 bases. The germline V gene has CDR1 LGHDT and CDR2 YNNKEL (reference sequence). The CDR3 length is 14 residues. V lost 5 bases, J lost 1 base, and 4 bases stayed unmatched.

This chain joins TRBV10-3 and TRBJ2-5; weak D call: TRBD2 (6 bases). The CDR3 consists of 13 residues. Deletions cut 6 bases from V and 3 bases from J, with 11 bases between. CDR1 is ENHRY and CDR2 is SYGVKD in the germline V gene. In DNA form, the CDR3 reads TGTGCCATCAGAGGAGGGGTGGAAGAGACCCAGTACTTC. It yields the protein CAIRGGVEETQYF.

The CDR3 region has the DNA TGCGCCAGCAGCTTGGTTCTCCAGGGAGGGACAGATACGCAGTATTTT. This translates into CASSLVLQGGTDTQYF. V is TRBV5-1 and J is TRBJ2-3; 7 bases align to TRBD2. Germline V gene data show CDR1 as SGHRS and CDR2 as YFSETQ. With V trimmed by 0 bases and J by 3 bases, 7 bases remained unmatched. CDR3 length: 16 residues.

V gene TRBV4-1 combines with J gene TRBJ1-1; D ambiguous. Trimming cost V 0 bases and J 0 bases, with 5 bases left between them. Germline-derived CDR1 and CDR2 are MGHRA and YSYEKL. This CDR3 region has 14 residues. The CDR3 loop reads CASSQDPVNTEAFF. For the CDR3, the DNA is TGCGCCAGCAGCCAAGATCCGGTGAACACTGAAGCTTTCTTT.

Here the CDR3 DNA reads TGTGCCAGCAGCCTACCGGACAGGGATGACACTGAAGCTTTCTTT. It specifies CASSLPDRDDTEAFF. V usage is TRBV5-6 and J usage is TRBJ1-1, with 8 bases fitting TRBD1. CDR1 SGHDT and CDR2 YYEEEE come from the germline V gene. Trimming cost V 4 bases and J 3 bases; bases outside gene matches: 8. This CDR3 region has 15 residues. Complete variable domain (other parts from reference TRBV5-6 and TRBJ1-1): DAGVTQSPTHLIKTRGQQVTLRCSPKSGHDTVSWYQQALGQGPQFIFQYYEEEERQRGNFPDRFSGHQFPNYSSELNVNALLLGDSALYLCASSLPDRDDTEAFFGQGTRLTVV.

The chain employs TRBV5-1 and TRBJ1-1, with 9 bases fitting TRBD1. The germline gives CDR1 SGHRS, CDR2 YFSETQ. The CDR3 loop spans 14 amino acids. Trimming cost V 7 bases and J 2 bases; bases outside gene matches: 6. The CDR3 DNA sequence: TGCGCCAGCGGACAACAGGGGGCCAACACTGAAGCTTTCTTT. Its translation: CASGQQGANTEAFF.

V gene TRBV19 combines with J gene TRBJ1-5, with D unresolved. From germline, CDR1 is LNHDA and CDR2 SQIVND (reference sequence). This CDR3 is built from 14 residues. With 5 bases removed from V and 3 bases from J, the gap between germline ends came to 11 bases. Here the CDR3 reads CASSPQALNQPQHF. The CDR3 DNA reads as TGTGCCAGTAGTCCTCAGGCGCTCAATCAGCCCCAGCATTTT.

The chain has TRBV3-1 (or the pseudogene TRBV3-2) and TRBJ1-1; no definite D call. In germline, CDR1 is LGHDT, CDR2 YNNKEL (reference sequence). CDR3 length: 14 residues. V dropped 0 bases and J dropped 1 base, with 6 bases sitting between them. The CDR3 DNA follows: TGTGCCAGCAGCCAAGACAGTCGGAACACTGAAGCTTTCTTT. Translated, it gives CASSQDSRNTEAFF.

The rearrangement links TRBV11-1 to TRBJ2-1, with 8 bases identical to TRBD2. The CDR3 runs to 13 residues. J lost 14 bases, V lost 2 bases, and 8 bases had no gene match. Looked up from germline, CDR1 is SGHAT and CDR2 is FQDESV (reference sequence). This CDR3 is CASSLRSEGLEFF. The CDR3 DNA is TGTGCCAGCAGCTTAAGGAGTGAGGGACTAGAGTTCTTC.

The rearrangement joins TRBV7-3 to TRBJ2-4; 10 bases are shared with TRBD2. V was clipped by 5 bases and J by 4 bases; unmatched bases: 5. The CDR3 has 15 residues. Germline CDR1 SGHTA, CDR2 FQGTGA. CDR3 region: CASSPGAGGKNIQYF. The CDR3 coding sequence is TGTGCCAGCAGCCCTGGAGCGGGAGGGAAAAACATTCAGTACTTC.

The chain combines TRBV6-5 with TRBJ1-1; D is perhaps TRBD1 (5 bases). Germline V lookup: CDR1 MNHEY, CDR2 SVGAGI. This CDR3 has 14 residues. Trimming removed 6 bases at V and 11 bases at J, with 22 bases between. The CDR3 sequence: CASRDSGTLGGAFF. CDR3 DNA sequence: TGTGCCAGCAGGGACTCCGGGACCCTGGGAGGGGCTTTCTTT.

The genes are TRBV5-6 and TRBJ2-4; 10 nucleotides line up with TRBD1. Germline loops: CDR1 SGHDT, CDR2 YYEEEE. The CDR3 loop spans 18 amino acids. Germline trimming cut 4 bases from V and 2 bases from J; bases unmatched to any gene: 12. CDR3 protein: CASSVERDRGSTKNIQYF. The DNA of the CDR3 is TGTGCCAGCAGCGTGGAAAGGGACAGGGGTTCTACCAAAAACATTCAGTACTTC.

The J gene is TRBJ1-2, the V gene TRBV4-1; D gene uncertain. Germline V CDR1 and CDR2: MGHRA, YSYEKL. V was trimmed by 0 bases and J by 6 bases, leaving 11 bases between them. The CDR3 length is 14 residues. CDR3 DNA: TGCGCCAGCAGCCAAGAACAGAGTAGGAATGGCTACACCTTC. This codes for CASSQEQSRNGYTF.